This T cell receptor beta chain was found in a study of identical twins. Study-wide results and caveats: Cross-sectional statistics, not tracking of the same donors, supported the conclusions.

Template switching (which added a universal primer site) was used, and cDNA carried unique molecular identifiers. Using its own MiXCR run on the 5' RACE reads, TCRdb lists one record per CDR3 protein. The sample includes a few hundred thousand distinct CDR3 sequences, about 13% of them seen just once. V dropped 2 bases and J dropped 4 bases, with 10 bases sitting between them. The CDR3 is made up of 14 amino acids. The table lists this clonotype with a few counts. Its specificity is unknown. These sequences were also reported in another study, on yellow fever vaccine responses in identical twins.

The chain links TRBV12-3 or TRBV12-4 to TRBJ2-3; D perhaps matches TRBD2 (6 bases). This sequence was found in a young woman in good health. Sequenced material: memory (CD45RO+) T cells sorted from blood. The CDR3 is CASSLSGVSDTQYF. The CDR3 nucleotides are TGTGCCAGCAGTTTATCGGGGGTCTCAGATACGCAGTATTTT.